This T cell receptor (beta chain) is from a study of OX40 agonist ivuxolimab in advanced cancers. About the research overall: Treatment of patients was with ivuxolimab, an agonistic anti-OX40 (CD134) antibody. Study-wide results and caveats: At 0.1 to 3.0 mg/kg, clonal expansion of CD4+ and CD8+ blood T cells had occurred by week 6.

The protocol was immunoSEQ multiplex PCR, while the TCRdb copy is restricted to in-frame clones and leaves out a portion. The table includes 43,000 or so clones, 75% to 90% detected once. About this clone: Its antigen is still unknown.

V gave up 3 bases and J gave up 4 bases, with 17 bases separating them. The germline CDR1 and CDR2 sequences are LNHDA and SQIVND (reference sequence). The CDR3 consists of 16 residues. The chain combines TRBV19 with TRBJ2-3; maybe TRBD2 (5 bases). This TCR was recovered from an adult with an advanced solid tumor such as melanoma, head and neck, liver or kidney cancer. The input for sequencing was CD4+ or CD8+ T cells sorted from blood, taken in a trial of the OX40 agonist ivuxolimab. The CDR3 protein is CASSIYTKWGADTQYF. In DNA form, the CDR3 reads TGTGCCAGTAGTATTTATACGAAGTGGGGAGCAGATACGCAGTATTTT.